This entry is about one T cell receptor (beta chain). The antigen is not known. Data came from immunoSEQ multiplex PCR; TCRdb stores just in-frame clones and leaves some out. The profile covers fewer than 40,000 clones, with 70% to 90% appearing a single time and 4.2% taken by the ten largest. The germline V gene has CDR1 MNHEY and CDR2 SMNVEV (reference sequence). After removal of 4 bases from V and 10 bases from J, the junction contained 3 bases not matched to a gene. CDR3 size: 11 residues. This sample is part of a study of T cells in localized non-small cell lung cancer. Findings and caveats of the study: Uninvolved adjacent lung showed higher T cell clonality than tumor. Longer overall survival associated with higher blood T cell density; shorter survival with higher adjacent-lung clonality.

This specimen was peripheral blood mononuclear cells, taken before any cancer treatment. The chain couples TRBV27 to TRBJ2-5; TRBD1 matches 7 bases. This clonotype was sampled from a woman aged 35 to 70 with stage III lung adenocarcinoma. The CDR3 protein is CASSYRGYQYF. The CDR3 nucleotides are TGTGCCAGCAGTTACAGGGGATACCAGTACTTC.